The 32 T cell receptor beta chains below were found in one sample sequenced in a study of blood T cell repertoires in COVID-19. The data were produced by immunoSEQ multiplex PCR, yet TCRdb's version contains in-frame clones alone and is incomplete. The repertoire includes 250,000 or so clones, roughly nine tenths of them detected once, and 4% to 5% sits in the top ten. The sample taken for sequencing was peripheral blood. These receptors all stem from a middle-aged woman who had recovered from COVID-19.

Written as DNA, the CDR3 is TGTGCCAGCAGTGAAGTAGACACCCAGTACGAGCAGTACTTC. It codes for CASSEVDTQYEQYF. The chain uses TRBV6-1 and TRBJ2-7; no firm D call. Per germline, CDR1 MNHNS and CDR2 SASEGT. Trimming shortened V by 1 base and J by 4 bases, and 11 bases separated the two germline ends. The CDR3 runs to 14 residues.

The chain carries TRBV2 and TRBJ1-5; D perhaps matches TRBD1 (6 bases). The CDR3 sequence is 14 residues long. Germline V gene data show CDR1 as SNHLY and CDR2 as FYNNEI. V was shortened by 6 bases and J by 4 bases, with 13 bases between the two germline ends. CDR3 in amino acids: CASSFGTNNQPQHF. The CDR3 DNA reads as TGTGCCAGCAGCTTCGGGACAAATAATCAGCCCCAGCATTTT.

Here the CDR3 reads CASSLLLGLGRETQYF. The CDR3 DNA sequence: TGTGCCAGCAGCTTGCTCCTAGGCCTGGGGCGAGAGACCCAGTACTTC. V usage is TRBV5-5 and J usage is TRBJ2-5; TRBD1 is a possible D gene (5 bases). V was cut by 1 base and J by 4 bases, with 17 bases left in between. Germline CDR1 and CDR2: SGHKS and YYEKEE (reference sequence). The CDR3 consists of 16 residues.

V usage is TRBV10-3 and J usage is TRBJ2-3; D is possibly TRBD2 (6 bases). This CDR3 contains 16 residues. V was cut by 4 bases and J by 0 bases, with 14 bases left in between. From germline, CDR1 is ENHRY and CDR2 SYGVKD. In nucleotides, the CDR3 is TGTGCCATCAGTGGGAGGGTACAGCGGAGCACAGATACGCAGTATTTT. The encoded protein is CAISGRVQRSTDTQYF.

The chain has TRBV5-5 and TRBJ1-4; tentatively, D is TRBD1 (5 bases). The CDR3 runs 12 residues. The germline V gene encodes CDR1 SGHKS and CDR2 YYEKEE (reference sequence). Trimming took off 1 base at V and 12 bases at J, with 10 bases between the two ends. The CDR3 DNA is TGTGCCAGCAGCTTGTTGGGGCTCGAACTGTTTTTT. Its translation: CASSLLGLELFF.

For the CDR3, the DNA is TGTGCCAGCAGCCGACTGCCCGACACCGGGGAGCTGTTTTTT. Amino acids: CASSRLPDTGELFF. The genes are TRBV5-4 and TRBJ2-2; D is unclear. This CDR3 region has 14 residues. V lost 4 bases to trimming and J lost 3 bases, with 10 bases between them. Germline V gives CDR1 SGHNT, CDR2 YYREEE (reference sequence).

This chain connects TRBV2 to TRBJ2-3; D is possibly TRBD2 (5 bases). The germline V and J ends were trimmed by 6 bases and 5 bases, with 9 bases remaining between them. Germline assignment: CDR1 SNHLY and CDR2 FYNNEI. This CDR3 contains 12 residues. CDR3 region: CASRTRGDTQYF. CDR3 sequence (DNA): TGTGCCAGCAGGACACGGGGAGATACGCAGTATTTT.

CDR3 protein: CASSPPDRGEAFF. CDR3 sequence (DNA): TGTGCCAGCAGCCCGCCGGACAGGGGTGAAGCTTTCTTT. The chain uses TRBV7-9 and TRBJ1-1; 9 positions match TRBD1. The germline V gene encodes CDR1 SEHNR and CDR2 FQNEAQ (reference sequence). The CDR3 has 13 amino acids. The trim removed 5 bases at V and 7 bases at J, leaving 5 bases unmatched.

This sequence joins TRBV6-5 and TRBJ1-2, with a weak D call TRBD1 (6 bases). This CDR3 has 15 amino acids. The V gene lost 6 bases and the J gene lost 8 bases, with 22 bases spanning the gap. Germline V gene lookup returns CDR1 MNHEY and CDR2 SVGAGI. In DNA form, the CDR3 reads TGTGCCAGCAGCTACGCCGGGGGGCAAGGGACAGGCTACACCTTC. Its translation is CASSYAGGQGTGYTF.

This clone turned up a few times. This sequence joins TRBV11-3 and TRBJ2-2; D call uncertain. Trimming removed 0 bases at V and 6 bases at J, with 5 bases between. The germline CDR1 and CDR2 sequences are SGHNT and YENEEA. This CDR3 region has 13 residues. CDR3 bases: TGTGCCAGCAGCTTAGACTTTTCCGGGGAGCTGTTTTTT. Its protein is CASSLDFSGELFF.

For the CDR3, the DNA is TGTGCCAGCAGTTTACTCACGCGGGATCAGCCCCAGCATTTT. This codes for CASSLLTRDQPQHF. The V gene is TRBV6-5, the J gene TRBJ1-5, with D uncertain. Trimming stripped 4 bases from V and 5 bases from J, with 12 bases between. CDR3 length equals 14 residues. Germline V lookup: CDR1 MNHEY, CDR2 SVGAGI.

The chain recombines TRBV30 with TRBJ2-3; TRBD2 aligns across 7 bases. J was trimmed by 1 base and V by 0 bases; bases with no gene match: 4. Germline lookup yields CDR1 GTSNPN and CDR2 SVGIG (reference sequence). This CDR3 is 15 amino acids long. CDR3 in amino acids: CAWSVVLARTDTQYF. The CDR3 DNA reads TGTGCCTGGAGTGTAGTACTAGCGCGCACAGATACGCAGTATTTT.

This chain uses TRBV28 with TRBJ1-5; TRBD1 is a possible D gene (5 bases). V was trimmed by 6 bases and J by 0 bases, leaving 12 bases between them. This CDR3 has 15 amino acids. Germline CDR1 is MDHEN and CDR2 is SYDVKM. This CDR3 reads CASRIQGYSNQPQHF. The CDR3 bases are TGTGCCAGCAGAATTCAGGGATATAGCAATCAGCCCCAGCATTTT.

The J gene is TRBJ1-1, the V gene TRBV30, with a tentative D call TRBD1 (5 bases). Germline CDR1 is GTSNPN and CDR2 is SVGIG (reference sequence). The length of the CDR3 is 13 residues. V gave up 4 bases and J gave up 1 base, with 10 bases separating them. The DNA of the CDR3 is TGTGCCTGGAATCTACAGGAGAACACTGAAGCTTTCTTT. This sequence encodes CAWNLQENTEAFF.

The chain recombines TRBV29-1 with TRBJ1-2; 12 positions agree with TRBD1. Trimming at V came to 2 bases and at J to 5 bases, leaving 15 bases not matched to a gene. The CDR3 totals 18 residues. The germline V gene encodes CDR1 SQVTM and CDR2 ANQGSEA. The CDR3 region is CSVEQPGTGGLWDYGYTF. In DNA, the CDR3 is TGCAGCGTTGAACAACCTGGGACAGGGGGCCTTTGGGATTATGGCTACACCTTC.

V gene TRBV19 combines with J gene TRBJ1-1; D unclear. The germline CDR1 and CDR2 sequences are LNHDA and SQIVND (reference sequence). V lost 5 bases, J lost 8 bases, and 9 bases lay in between. This CDR3 is 11 amino acids long. CDR3 sequence reads: CASSSEREAFF. CDR3 in DNA: TGTGCCAGTAGTTCCGAGCGGGAAGCTTTCTTT. The full variable domain, completed using reference TRBV19 and TRBJ1-1, is DGGITQSPKYLFRKEGQNVTLSCEQNLNHDAMYWYRQDPGQGLRLIYYSQIVNDFQKGDIAEGYSVSREKKESFPLTVTSAQKNPTAFYLCASSSEREAFFGQGTRLTVV.

This clone was counted once. The chain has TRBV5-1 and TRBJ1-1; D is uncertain. Germline CDR1 reads SGHRS; CDR2 reads YFSETQ. The CDR3 has 15 amino acids. Trimming left V 2 bases short and J 1 base short, with 12 bases between. CDR3 in amino acids: CASSFSGGSNTEAFF. The CDR3 DNA reads as TGCGCCAGCAGCTTTAGTGGAGGCTCGAACACTGAAGCTTTCTTT.

V gene TRBV27 combines with J gene TRBJ2-3; 12 nucleotides align to TRBD2. The CDR3 runs 18 residues. With V trimmed by 3 bases and J by 1 base, 8 bases remained unmatched. Germline V lookup: CDR1 MNHEY, CDR2 SMNVEV (reference sequence). As DNA, the CDR3 is TGTGCCAGCAGTTTCCGGACTAGCGGGGCCCGTCGCACAGATACGCAGTATTTT. Amino acid sequence: CASSFRTSGARRTDTQYF.

V and J are TRBV5-4 and TRBJ2-5; D call uncertain. The CDR3 covers 12 residues. The germline V and J ends were trimmed by 1 base and 2 bases, with 3 bases remaining between them. CDR1 SGHNT and CDR2 YYREEE come from the germline V gene (reference sequence). The CDR3 bases are TGTGCCAGCAGCTTGCCACAAGAGACCCAGTACTTC. Translating gives CASSLPQETQYF.

Remarks on this clone: Other DNA sequences in the sample encode the same CDR3. V is TRBV2 and J is TRBJ1-5; unclear D gene. V was pared by 6 bases and J by 1 base, with 16 bases between. CDR1 is SNHLY, CDR2 FYNNEI, per germline. The CDR3 runs 16 residues. CDR3 loop: CASSEGGRRSNQPQHF. In nucleotides, the CDR3 is TGTGCCAGCAGCGAGGGAGGGAGGAGGAGCAATCAGCCCCAGCATTTT.

The J gene is TRBJ1-1, the V gene TRBV25-1; tentative D call: TRBD1 (6 bases). Looked up from germline, CDR1 is MGHDK and CDR2 is SYGVNS. This CDR3 has 14 amino acids. Trimming pared 5 bases from V and 3 bases from J, leaving 13 bases between. The CDR3 spells CASSTPGEYTEAFF. The CDR3 bases are TGTGCCAGCAGTACACCAGGGGAGTACACTGAAGCTTTCTTT.

The rearrangement uses TRBV3-1 (or the pseudogene TRBV3-2) and TRBJ2-5; weak D call: TRBD1 (5 bases). The CDR3 length is 15 residues. The germline V and J ends were trimmed by 4 bases and 4 bases, with 16 bases remaining between them. Germline CDR1 is LGHDT and CDR2 is YNNKEL (reference sequence). The CDR3 nucleotides read TGTGCCAGCAGCCCGGCCTTAAGGGGTCGAGAGACCCAGTACTTC. Its protein is CASSPALRGRETQYF.

This clone was counted between two and nine times. This sequence joins TRBV5-4 and TRBJ1-2; no definite D call. Trimming left V 4 bases short and J 0 bases short, with 13 bases between. This CDR3 contains 15 residues. The germline CDR1 and CDR2 sequences are SGHNT and YYREEE (reference sequence). CDR3 protein: CASSTISVANYGYTF. The CDR3, as DNA: TGTGCCAGCAGCACGATTTCGGTAGCTAACTATGGCTACACCTTC.

The rearrangement joins TRBV5-1 to TRBJ1-1; 8 nucleotides match TRBD1. Losses at the gene ends were 4 bases for V and 0 bases for J; bases not matched to a gene: 5. CDR1 and CDR2 from the germline V gene are SGHRS and YFSETQ. This CDR3 has 15 residues. The CDR3 region has the DNA TGCGCCAGCAGCCTGAGGACAGGGATGAACACTGAAGCTTTCTTT. This gives the protein CASSLRTGMNTEAFF. The full variable domain, in which reference TRBV5-1 and TRBJ1-1 provide the parts outside the CDR3, is KAGVTQTPRYLIKTRGQQVTLSCSPISGHRSVSWYQQTPGQGLQFLFEYFSETQRNKGNFPGRFSGRQFSNSRSEMNVSTLELGDSALYLCASSLRTGMNTEAFFGQGTRLTVV.

This chain connects TRBV11-3 to TRBJ1-1, with D possibly being TRBD1 (6 bases). The germline gives CDR1 SGHNT, CDR2 YENEEA. V gave up 5 bases and J gave up 6 bases, with 10 bases separating them. This CDR3 comprises 12 residues. This CDR3 is CASSARGPEAFF. DNA of the CDR3: TGTGCCAGCAGCGCCAGGGGACCTGAAGCTTTCTTT.

The chain combines TRBV11-3 with TRBJ2-6, with TRBD1 identical over 9 bases. After removal of 5 bases from V and 8 bases from J, the junction contained 4 bases not matched to a gene. CDR3 length: 14 amino acids. Germline CDR1 reads SGHNT; CDR2 reads YENEEA. CDR3 sequence reads: CASSVGQGTNVLTF. The DNA for the CDR3 is TGTGCCAGCAGCGTAGGACAGGGGACCAACGTCCTGACTTTC.

The CDR3: CASSEVSRGSQPQHF. DNA for the CDR3: TGTGCCAGCAGTGAAGTCTCAAGGGGATCTCAGCCCCAGCATTTT. V is TRBV6-1 and J is TRBJ1-5; TRBD1 is a possible D gene (5 bases). Trimming shortened V by 1 base and J by 6 bases, and 13 bases separated the two germline ends. The CDR3 consists of 15 residues. Germline V gene lookup returns CDR1 MNHNS and CDR2 SASEGT.

The rearrangement uses TRBV19 and TRBJ1-2, with 7 bases that match TRBD1. The length of the CDR3 is 15 residues. The germline V gene encodes CDR1 LNHDA and CDR2 SQIVND (reference sequence). Trimming at V came to 3 bases and at J to 6 bases, leaving 10 bases not matched to a gene. DNA for the CDR3: TGTGCCAGTAGTATCTTAACCGGGACAGTCGATGGCTACACCTTC. Its translation: CASSILTGTVDGYTF.

V gene TRBV18 combines with J gene TRBJ2-7; TRBD1 matches at 8 bases. The CDR3 sequence is 14 residues long. With V trimmed by 4 bases and J by 3 bases, 5 bases remained unmatched. Germline values: CDR1 KGHSH, CDR2 LQKENI. The CDR3 DNA reads as TGTGCCAGCTCACTAGTACAGGGGGACTACGAGCAGTACTTC. Translation: CASSLVQGDYEQYF.

V gene TRBV7-2 combines with J gene TRBJ1-1; 8 nucleotides match TRBD1. Germline values: CDR1 SGHTA, CDR2 FQGNSA. The CDR3 totals 15 residues. V was clipped by 8 bases and J by 0 bases; unmatched bases: 8. The CDR3 DNA sequence: TGTGCCAGCGGCCCTCGACAGGGGATGAACACTGAAGCTTTCTTT. Translation: CASGPRQGMNTEAFF.

The table lists this clone with a count of one. The chain joins TRBV25-1 to TRBJ1-1, with a possible D match to TRBD1 (5 bases). CDR1 MGHDK and CDR2 SYGVNS come from the germline V gene. CDR3 length equals 14 residues. V was cut by 6 bases and J by 5 bases, with 16 bases left in between. The CDR3, as DNA: TGTGCCAGCAGCCCGAGCCGGGGGGGGACTGAAGCTTTCTTT. Translated: CASSPSRGGTEAFF. Based on the CDR3 plus reference TRBV25-1 and TRBJ1-1, the full variable domain is EADIYQTPRYLVIGTGKKITLECSQTMGHDKMYWYQQDPGMELHLIHYSYGVNSTEKGDLSSESTVSRIRTEHFPLTLESARPSHTSQYLCASSPSRGGTEAFFGQGTRLTVV.

V usage is TRBV6-6 and J usage is TRBJ1-2; possible D gene TRBD1, 6 bases. Trimming shortened V by 4 bases and J by 6 bases, and 9 bases separated the two germline ends. Per the germline V gene, CDR1 is MNHNY and CDR2 is SVGAGI (reference sequence). CDR3 size: 12 residues. The CDR3 DNA reads TGTGCCAGCAGTTCCCCAGGGGATGGCTACACCTTC. This gives the protein CASSSPGDGYTF.